This T cell receptor (beta chain) is from a study of early T cells in non-severe SARS-CoV-2 infection (dated by TCRdb to the early 2020s). The study in broad terms: Bulk RNA from unsorted whole blood was used for TCR sequencing, so alpha and beta chains could not be paired. Points the paper makes about the study in general: VDJdb matching was skewed toward anti-spike CD8 responses, so virus-specific expansions were likely underestimated and private and CD4 specificities were missed.

This was a case-control study nested in a cohort of healthcare workers in London, UK, who had nasopharyngeal swab PCR tests and blood samples taken every week. Healthcare workers were recruited between 23 and 31 March 2020, during the week of the UK lockdown, and were followed weekly for up to about 15 weeks. The CDR3 holds 15 amino acids from the cysteine to the phenylalanine. Kept here is only the CDR3 DNA, which spans 45 bases and is read in frame from base 1. The germline V gene (reference sequence) provides CDR1 DFQATT and CDR2 SNEGSKA. The junction carries 10 bases between V and J, which are trimmed by 1 base and 0 bases respectively. This clonotype was counted only a few times. Its specific antigen is unknown. The input lacks base qualities; no much larger clone sits a single base away. Libraries were made using 5' RACE. The instrument was a NextSeq 500. To correct for sequencing error and PCR bias, the TCR library protocol tagged individual cDNA molecules with unique molecular identifiers. Both TCR alpha and beta chains were sequenced, and tight co-correlation was observed between alpha and beta sequence abundances in each sample. Processing in the source paper ran as follows. V gene, J gene and CDR3 annotation of TCR sequences was performed with Decombinator V4. Expanded TCRs were defined as changing significantly between any two time points under a Poisson model with p below 0.0001. TCR abundances were normalised to the total number of TCRs sequenced per sample and were expressed as counts per million. MAIT TCRs were defined by TRAV1-2 paired with TRAJ12, TRAJ20 or TRAJ33, and iNKT TCRs by TRAV10 paired with TRAJ18. VDJdb, accessed on 1 November 2021, was searched for TCRs annotated for CMV, EBV and SARS-CoV-2, and TCRs annotated for more than one antigen were excluded. The public reads were run again by TCRdb, first through fastp at Q25 and then through MiXCR, and only productive beta chains were kept. Each record represents a unique CDR3 protein, reported with the most common genes and DNA among its rows. TCRdb's processing, not the authors' own work, is the source of the V and J calls. The sample has approximately 46,000 distinct CDR3 sequences on record, roughly 8.8% of them singletons. The ten largest account for more than 12% of the sample.

Sequences were obtained from whole blood. Recombination connected TRBV20-1 to TRBJ2-1; TRBD2 is a weak D gene call, 5 bases matching. The receptor comes from an adult who was a healthcare worker with PCR-confirmed SARS-CoV-2 infection or an uninfected control (not recorded which). The CDR3 region: CSARGGPSSYNEQFF. The bases read TGCAGTGCTAGAGGAGGGCCGAGCTCCTACAATGAGCAGTTCTTC.